A selection of T cell receptor beta chains follows, all from one sample in a study of T cell responses to AZD1222 COVID-19 vaccine. Sequencing used immunoSEQ multiplex PCR; TCRdb keeps in-frame clones, though not all of them. The data contain more than 85,000 clones, 85% to 90% of them singletons. Material: peripheral blood, obtained on day 0 of AZD1222 vaccination. All receptors come from an adult in good health. The CDR3 runs from the conserved cysteine through the conserved F or W. The D gene is left open where the match is weak. Only part of the rows carry a size: once, few, many, or a class if the clone is expanded.

V gene	D gene	clone size	J gene	CDR3 protein	CDR3 DNA
TRBV7-2	.	.	TRBJ2-7	CASSLGPETYEQYF	TGTGCCAGCAGCTTAGGGCCGGAAACCTACGAGCAGTACTTC
TRBV5-6	TRBD1	.	TRBJ1-2	CASSEGQGFGYTF	TGTGCCAGCAGCGAGGGACAGGGGTTCGGCTACACCTTC
TRBV7-2	.	few	TRBJ1-3	CASSPSWISGNTIYF	TGTGCCAGCAGCCCTTCCTGGATCTCTGGAAACACCATATATTTT
TRBV11-2	TRBD1	.	TRBJ1-4	CASSRQGLSSGELFF	TGTGCCAGCAGCAGACAGGGTCTTTCATCGGGGGAACTGTTTTTT
TRBV4-3	.	few	TRBJ1-3	CASSQDWGNSGNTIYF	TGCGCCAGCAGCCAAGATTGGGGGAACTCTGGAAACACCATATATTTT
TRBV15	.	.	TRBJ1-1	CATSRATGIGNTEAFF	TGTGCCACCAGCAGAGCCACAGGGATCGGGAACACTGAAGCTTTCTTT
TRBV24-1	TRBD1	.	TRBJ2-3	CATSDYNRDSLADTQYF	TGTGCCACCAGTGACTACAACAGGGACAGCTTGGCTGATACGCAGTATTTT
TRBV28	.	.	TRBJ1-6	CASSTSGSYNSPLHF	TGTGCCAGCAGTACCTCAGGGTCTTATAATTCACCCCTCCACTTT
TRBV6-5	TRBD1	.	TRBJ1-5	CASSRDRGGYQPQHF	TGTGCCAGCAGCCGGGACAGGGGGGGTTATCAGCCCCAGCATTTT
TRBV29-1	TRBD2	once	TRBJ2-5	CSVGGTSGKQETQYF	TGCAGCGTTGGCGGGACTAGCGGGAAACAAGAGACCCAGTACTTC
TRBV7-9	.	.	TRBJ2-3	CASSLGGINTDTQYF	TGTGCCAGCAGCTTAGGAGGGATTAACACAGATACGCAGTATTTT
TRBV19	.	.	TRBJ1-4	CASTGGGRRYEKLFF	TGTGCCAGTACGGGTGGTGGCAGGAGATACGAAAAACTGTTTTTT